Listed here is a single T cell receptor (beta chain). This clone's antigen is unknown. One base away there is no much larger clone; base qualities are not given. The data were obtained in a study of immune characterization of retroperitoneal liposarcoma (dated by TCRdb to about 2019). Libraries were prepared through PCR. The listed sequencing device is NextSeq 500. TCRdb's own reprocessing of the public reads used fastp at Q25 and MiXCR and kept productive beta chains. Rows matching on CDR3 protein sequence are summarized as one entry with the most common DNA and genes. In this sample the table shows fewer than 20,000 distinct CDR3 sequences, 35% to 40% of which occur a single time. About 7.8% of the sample belongs to the ten largest clones. Sequences ENHRY (CDR1) and SYGVKD (CDR2) are obtained from the germline V gene. Inclusive of the bounding cysteine and phenylalanine, the CDR3 is 14 residues long. Only the CDR3 portion is preserved as DNA: 42 bases, with reading frame beginning at the first base. V trim: 3 bases; J trim: 2 bases; unmatched bases: 2.

The sequence joins TRBV10-3 to TRBJ2-3, and TRBD2 aligns with 7 junction nucleotides. The origin of this receptor is a male donor with retroperitoneal liposarcoma. The source material was blood. The DNA sequence is TGTGCCATCAGTGATGCGGGGGTCACAGATACGCAGTATTTT. This yields the protein CAISDAGVTDTQYF.